The TCR beta chain under discussion was sequenced for a study of identical twins. The study's findings and limits: Twin sharing of out-of-frame TCR alpha was underestimated by models in monozygotic pairs.

Notes on this clonotype: Its target is not known.

This CDR3 comprises 12 residues. The ends were cut back, 7 bases at V and 8 bases at J, with 9 bases in the middle. The germline V gene has CDR1 SNHLY and CDR2 FYNNEI. Each CDR3 protein gets one entry after TCRdb re-called the 5' RACE reads with MiXCR. The sample comprises fewer than 250,000 distinct CDR3 sequences, about 7% of which are singletons, and more than 3% rests with the top ten. These data also featured in a second study, about yellow fever vaccine responses in identical twins.

The TCR comes from a woman under 30 in good health. Sequencing was done on a sample of memory (CD45RO+) T cells sorted from blood. This rearrangement joins TRBV2 to TRBJ2-6; D is possibly TRBD2 (7 bases). CDR3 region: CASTGGTNVLTF. The CDR3 DNA is TGTGCCAGCACGGGGGGCACCAACGTCCTGACTTTC.